This T cell receptor (beta chain) was documented in a study of identical twins. Unique molecular identifiers were present on cDNA, and template switching added a universal primer site. TCRdb recomputed calls from the 5' RACE reads with MiXCR, one row per CDR3 protein. Among 300,000 to 400,000 distinct CDR3 sequences, about 12% were seen once, and the ten largest hold more than 6%. This CDR3 has 16 amino acids. Trimming pared 1 base from V and 6 bases from J, leaving 16 bases between. CDR1 is SGHTA, CDR2 FQGTGA, per germline. On this clonotype: What it binds is unknown.

Study-wide findings and caveats: Recombination models fit unrelated individuals' TCR alpha sharing but underestimated twins'. Out-of-frame alpha sequences shared between twins exhibited an excess of low generation probability.

This sample was shared with a second study, whose subject was yellow fever vaccine responses in identical twins.

This receptor was identified in a woman between 18 and 30 years old in good health. The genes are TRBV7-3 and TRBJ2-1; a weak D match, TRBD1 (5 bases). What was sequenced was CD8+ T cells sorted from blood. In DNA, the CDR3 is TGTGCCAGCAGCTTAAGTGGCAGGGCAAGTTTCAATGAGCAGTTCTTC. It is translated as CASSLSGRASFNEQFF.